This T cell receptor beta chain stems from a study of CD8+ T cells in alopecia areata. This clone has more than one count but fewer than ten. cDNA prepared by RNA extraction and subsequent reverse transcription served as the template for sequencing. Sequencing used immunoSEQ multiplex PCR; TCRdb keeps in-frame clones, though not all of them. The sample records approximately 210,000 clones, around two fifths being singletons. The V end was cut by 0 bases, the J end by 0 bases, with 9 bases between. The CDR3 sequence is 15 residues long. Germline-derived CDR1 and CDR2 are SGHRS and YFSETQ. Stated treatment: oral pan-JAK inhibitor, 5-10 mg twice daily.

This clonotype was obtained from a human donor with alopecia areata. Sequences were derived from CD4+ T cells sorted from blood, sampled around week 36, from a patient treated with tofacitinib. The V and J genes are TRBV5-1 and TRBJ1-1; possible D gene TRBD1, 5 bases. CDR3 coding DNA: TGCGCCAGCAGCTTGGGTCGGACAATGAACACTGAAGCTTTCTTT. Its translation is CASSLGRTMNTEAFF.